The source of this T cell receptor (beta chain) is a study of PD-L1 blockade in urothelial cancer. Each PCR contained spiked-in synthetic TCR analog templates. Using immunoSEQ multiplex PCR, the repertoire was profiled, and TCRdb retains in-frame clones only, with some absent. Of about 38,000 clones in the sample, over 80% were seen once. V lost 2 bases and J 1 base, leaving 9 bases between the germline ends. This CDR3 has 14 residues. From germline, CDR1 is KGHSH and CDR2 LQKENI. Time point here: pretreatment peripheral blood. This chain uses TRBV18 with TRBJ2-7; no firm D call. The receptor's source is a man of 80 years or more with urothelial cancer. The sequencing used PBMCs, collected around atezolizumab (anti-PD-L1) treatment. The CDR3 DNA follows: TGTGCCAGCTCACCAACTACCCTTTCCTACGAGCAGTACTTC. Its translation is CASSPTTLSYEQYF.